This entry describes one T cell receptor beta chain. TCRdb's copy holds only in-frame clones and misses some; the assay was immunoSEQ multiplex PCR. The sample has some 150,000 clones, 93% seen once; the top ten hold 4.1%. This sample is part of a study of control samples from healthy donors and cancer patients. Trimming took off 4 bases at V and 4 bases at J, with 10 bases between the two ends. This CDR3 has 13 amino acids. The sequencing input was blood. The clonotype was recovered from a woman aged 55-70 years in good health. The chain has TRBV12-3 or TRBV12-4 and TRBJ1-2, with D possibly matching TRBD1 (6 bases). This CDR3 is CASSSMDSYGYTF. The CDR3, as DNA: TGTGCCAGCAGTTCCATGGACAGCTATGGCTACACCTTC.